The 32 T cell receptor beta chains below come from one sample, sequenced in a study of memory CD4+ T cells and cytomegalovirus serostatus. The sort gate was single viable CD3+CD4+CD8-CD45RO+ cells for memory CD4+ T cells. Measured with immunoSEQ multiplex PCR; TCRdb has only the in-frame clones, and not every one. The sample shows under 50,000 clones, under 80% of them seen only once. The sequenced sample was memory CD4+ T cells from blood. Every receptor here comes from an adult in good health and CMV-seronegative.

This chain uses TRBV7-2 with TRBJ1-3; D is undetermined. V lost 3 bases and J lost 8, with 11 bases in between. Per the germline V gene, CDR1 is SGHTA and CDR2 is FQGNSA. CDR3 length equals 13 residues. CDR3 bases: TGTGCCAGCAGCTTGGCACATTCGGACACCATATATTTT. This codes for CASSLAHSDTIYF. Supplemented by reference TRBV7-2 and TRBJ1-3, the full variable domain reads GAGVSQSPSNKVTEKGKDVELRCDPISGHTALYWYRQSLGQGLEFLIYFQGNSAPDKSGLPSDRFSAERTGGSVSTLTIQRTQQEDSAVYLCASSLAHSDTIYFGEGSWLTVV.

This chain links TRBV28 with TRBJ1-2; D unresolved. This CDR3 has 13 residues. The germline V gene has CDR1 MDHEN and CDR2 SYDVKM. Between the trimmed V and J ends, which lost 7 bases and 4 bases, there was a span of 13 bases. CDR3 nucleotides: TGTGCCAGCACTCCCAGGACGGGCTATGGCTACACCTTC. This gives the protein CASTPRTGYGYTF.

The rearrangement joins TRBV28 to TRBJ1-2; 9 bases match TRBD1. CDR1 is MDHEN and CDR2 is SYDVKM in the germline V gene. V lost 3 bases and J lost 8; bases outside the gene matches: 4. The CDR3 has 13 residues. This CDR3 is CASSFRQGVGYTF. CDR3 coding DNA: TGTGCCAGCAGTTTCCGACAGGGGGTCGGCTACACCTTC.

This clone showed up just a few times. CDR3 DNA: TGTGCCAGCAGCTTAGGGTGGCGCAACACTGAAGCTTTCTTT. This codes for CASSLGWRNTEAFF. The chain employs TRBV7-9 and TRBJ1-1; D is uncertain. This CDR3 has 14 residues. Germline CDR1 is SEHNR and CDR2 is FQNEAQ (reference sequence). Trimming stripped 1 base from V and 2 bases from J, with 8 bases between.

The gene calls are TRBV19 and TRBJ1-6; TRBD1 is a possible D gene (6 bases). The germline V gene has CDR1 LNHDA and CDR2 SQIVND (reference sequence). V was shortened by 6 bases and J by 10 bases, with 19 bases between the two germline ends. This CDR3 region has 15 residues. The CDR3 reads CASRQGVVDRSPLHF. CDR3 nucleotides: TGTGCCAGTAGACAGGGTGTGGTAGATCGCTCACCCCTCCACTTT.

V usage is TRBV18 and J usage is TRBJ1-3; D possibly corresponds to TRBD1 (5 bases). The CDR3 sequence is 19 residues long. Germline CDR1 and CDR2: KGHSH and LQKENI. The V end was cut by 6 bases, the J end by 7 bases, with 31 bases between. CDR3 nucleotides: TGTGCCAGCTCCCCTATTGGTGGACTATCAGGGAGTACGCGGAACACCATATATTTT. Translating gives CASSPIGGLSGSTRNTIYF. Based on the CDR3 plus reference TRBV18 and TRBJ1-3, the full variable domain is NAGVMQNPRHLVRRRGQEARLRCSPMKGHSHVYWYRQLPEEGLKFMVYLQKENIIDESGMPKERFSAEFPKEGPSILRIQQVVRGDSAAYFCASSPIGGLSGSTRNTIYFGEGSWLTVV.

The V and J genes are TRBV4-2 and TRBJ1-2, with D perhaps TRBD1 (5 bases). The germline V gene has CDR1 LGHNA and CDR2 YNFKEQ. The CDR3 covers 18 residues. Between the trimmed V and J ends, which lost 1 base and 6 bases, there was a span of 24 bases. DNA for the CDR3: TGTGCCAGCAGCCAAGTGGGGAGAGGGGACCCATTAGGGGATGGCTACACCTTC. This translates into CASSQVGRGDPLGDGYTF.

The chain has TRBV7-2 and TRBJ2-7, with TRBD1 matching 7 bases. Germline CDR1 and CDR2: SGHTA and FQGNSA. J gave up 3 bases and V 3 bases, and 2 bases lay outside the gene matches. The CDR3 length is 13 residues. DNA for the CDR3: TGTGCCAGCAGCTTTAGACAGGGCTACGAGCAGTACTTC. It specifies CASSFRQGYEQYF. The complete variable domain, with remaining parts taken from reference TRBV7-2 and TRBJ2-7, reads GAGVSQSPSNKVTEKGKDVELRCDPISGHTALYWYRQSLGQGLEFLIYFQGNSAPDKSGLPSDRFSAERTGGSVSTLTIQRTQQEDSAVYLCASSFRQGYEQYFGPGTRLTVT.

The chain is built from TRBV9 and TRBJ1-3, with D possibly matching TRBD1 (5 bases). The V end lost 2 bases, the J end lost 2 bases, and 11 bases lay between the germline ends. This CDR3 has 15 amino acids. Germline-derived CDR1 and CDR2 are SGDLS and YYNGEE. CDR3 residues: CASSVSGGTGNTIYF. Written as DNA, the CDR3 is TGTGCCAGCAGCGTGAGCGGGGGTACTGGAAACACCATATATTTT.

The gene calls are TRBV7-2 and TRBJ1-5; possibly TRBD1 for D (5 bases). Germline V lookup: CDR1 SGHTA, CDR2 FQGNSA. This CDR3 contains 15 residues. V was clipped by 5 bases and J by 6 bases, with 17 bases between them. The CDR3 sequence: CASSPDGAGSQPQHF. The CDR3 region has the DNA TGTGCCAGCAGCCCCGACGGGGCAGGTAGTCAGCCCCAGCATTTT.

V and J are TRBV5-5 and TRBJ1-2; TRBD1 agrees at 10 bases. Trimming removed 4 bases from V and 8 bases from J; junction bases left unmatched: 8. The CDR3 length is 14 residues. Looked up from germline, CDR1 is SGHKS and CDR2 is YYEKEE (reference sequence). Written as DNA, the CDR3 is TGTGCCAGCAGCGTAACCGGGACAGGGGCGGGCTACACCTTC. Translated, it gives CASSVTGTGAGYTF.

The chain recombines TRBV2 with TRBJ1-4; no definite D call. V lost 2 bases, J lost 3 bases, and 10 bases lay in between. This CDR3 contains 15 residues. The germline gives CDR1 SNHLY, CDR2 FYNNEI. The CDR3 sequence is CASSERQTANEKLFF. The CDR3, as DNA: TGTGCCAGCAGTGAAAGGCAGACCGCTAATGAAAAACTGTTTTTT.

This chain joins TRBV27 and TRBJ2-1, with TRBD1 matching 8 bases. The V gene's germline CDR1 is MNHEY and CDR2 SMNVEV (reference sequence). Losses at the gene ends were 5 bases for V and 0 bases for J; bases not matched to a gene: 15. The CDR3 has 19 residues. Here the CDR3 DNA reads TGTGCCAGCAGTCAGTACCGGGGACAGGTCTTGAGCTCCTACAATGAGCAGTTCTTC. Residues: CASSQYRGQVLSSYNEQFF.

The chain combines TRBV27 with TRBJ1-6; D unclear. In germline, CDR1 is MNHEY, CDR2 SMNVEV (reference sequence). This CDR3 spans 13 amino acids. V was clipped by 6 bases and J by 9 bases, with 12 bases between them. The CDR3 sequence: CASSPTWASPLHF. The CDR3 region has the DNA TGTGCCAGCAGCCCAACGTGGGCTTCACCCCTCCACTTT.

The rearrangement links TRBV19 to TRBJ2-1, with a weak D call TRBD2 (6 bases). Trimming took off 3 bases at V and 6 bases at J, with 12 bases between the two ends. The CDR3 length is 14 residues. Germline V lookup: CDR1 LNHDA, CDR2 SQIVND (reference sequence). CDR3 DNA sequence: TGTGCCAGTAGTATTGGGGGGAATCTCAATGAGCAGTTCTTC. The encoded protein is CASSIGGNLNEQFF.

The chain couples TRBV19 to TRBJ2-2, with 7 bases identical to TRBD2. This CDR3 is built from 16 residues. V was pared by 6 bases and J by 5 bases, with 12 bases of the junction left unmatched. Germline V lookup: CDR1 LNHDA, CDR2 SQIVND (reference sequence). CDR3 in amino acids: CASRPPREGETGELFF. The DNA of the CDR3 is TGTGCCAGTAGACCCCCTAGGGAGGGCGAGACCGGGGAGCTGTTTTTT.

V and J are TRBV30 and TRBJ1-1; D perhaps matches TRBD1 (5 bases). CDR1 GTSNPN and CDR2 SVGIG come from the germline V gene (reference sequence). The CDR3 consists of 15 residues. Deletions cut 1 base from V and 2 bases from J, with 14 bases between. Written as DNA, the CDR3 is TGTGCCTGGAGTGCTAAAGGGACCATCAACACTGAAGCTTTCTTT. Its protein is CAWSAKGTINTEAFF.

V gene TRBV11-2 combines with J gene TRBJ1-4; a weak D match, TRBD1 (6 bases). In germline, CDR1 is SGHAT, CDR2 FQNNGV. Trimming took 1 base from V and 7 from J, leaving 13 bases between them. This CDR3 has 15 amino acids. The DNA for the CDR3 is TGTGCCAGCAGCTTAGTTAGGGGGACCGGTGAAAAACTGTTTTTT. Protein: CASSLVRGTGEKLFF. Together with reference TRBV11-2 and TRBJ1-4, the CDR3 gives the full variable domain: EAGVAQSPRYKIIEKRQSVAFWCNPISGHATLYWYQQILGQGPKLLIQFQNNGVVDDSQLPKDRFSAERLKGVDSTLKIQPAKLEDSAVYLCASSLVRGTGEKLFFGSGTQLSVL.

A single count supports this clone. The chain carries TRBV2 and TRBJ1-5, with 7 positions matching TRBD1. Germline V gene lookup returns CDR1 SNHLY and CDR2 FYNNEI. This CDR3 spans 15 amino acids. Trimming took 3 bases from V and 1 from J; bases not matched to a gene: 3. CDR3 coding DNA: TGTGCCAGCAGTGAGTACAGGGGAAGCAATCAGCCCCAGCATTTT. This encodes CASSEYRGSNQPQHF. The variable domain in full, completed from reference TRBV2 and TRBJ1-5, reads EPEVTQTPSHQVTQMGQEVILRCVPISNHLYFYWYRQILGQKVEFLVSFYNNEISEKSEIFDDQFSVERPDGSNFTLKIRSTKLEDSAMYFCASSEYRGSNQPQHFGDGTRLSIL.

In nucleotides, the CDR3 is TGTGCCAGCAGCCCCCCCGGGGGGCTAGGAGAGACCCAGTACTTC. Encoded protein: CASSPPGGLGETQYF. J is TRBJ2-5 and V is TRBV7-9; weak D call: TRBD2 (7 bases). The CDR3 runs to 15 residues. Germline V gene data show CDR1 as SEHNR and CDR2 as FQNEAQ (reference sequence). The V end lost 5 bases, the J end lost 4 bases, and 17 bases lay between the germline ends.

In its sample, this clone was seen a few times. V usage is TRBV2 and J usage is TRBJ1-1; no reliable D call. Germline V gives CDR1 SNHLY, CDR2 FYNNEI. V shed 7 bases and J shed 7 bases, with 13 bases lying between them. This CDR3 spans 12 amino acids. The CDR3 region is CASKEGGIEAFF. The CDR3 DNA reads TGTGCCAGCAAGGAGGGAGGTATTGAAGCTTTCTTT.

About this clone: Additional DNA sequences in this sample encode the identical CDR3. The chain combines TRBV6-5 with TRBJ1-5; weak D call: TRBD1 (6 bases). Germline V CDR1 and CDR2: MNHEY, SVGAGI. This CDR3 comprises 15 residues. V was shortened by 4 bases and J by 4 bases, with 14 bases between the two germline ends. CDR3 amino acids: CASSSMTGRNQPQHF. The CDR3, as DNA: TGTGCCAGCAGTTCAATGACAGGCCGTAATCAGCCCCAGCATTTT.

This chain's CDR3 is CATSPDRGQEQFF. CDR3 bases: TGTGCCACCAGCCCCGACAGGGGACAAGAGCAGTTCTTC. V usage is TRBV15 and J usage is TRBJ2-1, with 8 bases identical to TRBD1. The CDR3 runs to 13 residues. V shed 5 bases, J shed 10 bases, and the junction held 7 bases outside the gene matches. In germline, CDR1 is LNHNV, CDR2 YYDKDF (reference sequence).

The chain joins TRBV13 to TRBJ2-3, with TRBD2 as a possible D gene (6 bases). Trimming stripped 3 bases from V and 0 bases from J, with 10 bases between. Germline-derived CDR1 and CDR2 are PRHDT and FYEKMQ (reference sequence). The CDR3 is 15 amino acids. CDR3 sequence (DNA): TGTGCCAGCAGCTTGGAGGGGCTTAGCACAGATACGCAGTATTTT. It codes for CASSLEGLSTDTQYF.

The chain combines TRBV19 with TRBJ1-2; 7 bases map to TRBD1. Losses at the gene ends were 10 bases for V and 3 bases for J; bases not matched to a gene: 8. The CDR3 sequence is 13 residues long. Germline V lookup: CDR1 LNHDA, CDR2 SQIVND (reference sequence). CDR3 region: CATQGQHYYGYTF. As DNA, the CDR3 is TGTGCCACCCAGGGACAGCATTACTATGGCTACACCTTC.

This clone has just one count. This chain uses TRBV30 with TRBJ2-6; tentative D call: TRBD2 (5 bases). Germline V gene data show CDR1 as GTSNPN and CDR2 as SVGIG (reference sequence). V was clipped by 8 bases and J by 4 bases, with 15 bases between them. The CDR3 is 14 amino acids. The CDR3 DNA sequence: TGTGCCCTTCGGAGGCTAGCCGGGGCCAACGTCCTGACTTTC. Translation: CALRRLAGANVLTF.

The chain combines TRBV6-1 with TRBJ2-4; 8 nucleotides line up with TRBD1. V shed 7 bases, J shed 14 bases, and the junction held 16 bases outside the gene matches. CDR3 length equals 14 residues. CDR1 and CDR2 (germline): MNHNS, SASEGT. The CDR3 protein is CASNQAGAGGPEYF. CDR3 DNA: TGTGCCAGCAATCAGGCTGGGGCAGGGGGCCCGGAGTACTTC.

This sequence joins TRBV5-6 and TRBJ1-6; D unclear. Germline V gene lookup returns CDR1 SGHDT and CDR2 YYEEEE. V was shortened by 4 bases and J by 4 bases, with 15 bases between the two germline ends. This CDR3 is built from 16 residues. The CDR3 spells CASSPRGGRYNSPLHF. The CDR3 DNA is TGTGCCAGCAGCCCCCGAGGCGGGCGTTATAATTCACCCCTCCACTTT.

The chain has TRBV19 and TRBJ2-1; 7 nucleotides line up with TRBD2. This CDR3 region has 12 residues. J lost 13 bases, V lost 4 bases, and 7 bases had no gene match. Germline V CDR1 and CDR2: LNHDA, SQIVND (reference sequence). The CDR3 sequence is CASSNEGGEQFF. The CDR3 bases are TGTGCCAGTAGTAATGAGGGAGGGGAACAGTTCTTC.

The CDR3 nucleotides are TGCGCCAGCAGCCCGCAGGGGAAGGACACCGGGGAGCTGTTTTTT. Translation gives CASSPQGKDTGELFF. V is TRBV4-3 and J is TRBJ2-2, with D perhaps matching TRBD1 (6 bases). This CDR3 is 15 amino acids long. Trimming cost V 4 bases and J 3 bases, with 12 bases left between them. Germline CDR1 and CDR2: LGHNA and YSLEER.

The rearrangement joins TRBV18 to TRBJ1-6; 7 bases map to TRBD1. Germline V gives CDR1 KGHSH, CDR2 LQKENI. V lost 3 bases and J lost 8; bases outside the gene matches: 10. The CDR3 is 16 amino acids. CDR3 sequence (DNA): TGTGCCAGCTCACCTACTAAGGTCCAGGGGGATTCACCCCTCCACTTT. This sequence encodes CASSPTKVQGDSPLHF.

This clone showed up just a few times. In nucleotides, the CDR3 is TGCGCCAGCAGCTTTGGTTACCAGGGATACACTGAAGCTTTCTTT. It translates to CASSFGYQGYTEAFF. The genes are TRBV5-1 and TRBJ1-1; tentatively, D is TRBD1 (5 bases). Per germline, CDR1 SGHRS and CDR2 YFSETQ. The CDR3 spans 15 residues. The V end lost 2 bases, the J end lost 3 bases, and 14 bases lay between the germline ends.